This T cell receptor (beta chain) emerged from a study of T cell repertoires in cytomegalovirus infection. On the study more broadly: Epitope selection comprised recently identified HLA-C-restricted CMV epitopes and well-studied HLA-B-restricted CMV epitopes. Study observations and caveats: In two of eight donors, the top clonotype was HLA-C-restricted CMV-specific. Totalled public TCR beta family frequency picked out people who carried CMV plus the relevant HLA.

TCRdb reprocessed the reads with MiXCR, giving one entry per CDR3 protein. This table holds 600,000 to 700,000 distinct CDR3 sequences, approximately 33% found once. This CDR3 contains 17 residues. Trimming cost V 4 bases and J 0 bases, with 18 bases left between them. Germline V gene sequence: CDR1 MGHRA, CDR2 YSYEKL. Remarks on this clonotype: Antigen specificity is unknown.

This TCR came from a human donor in good health (CMV status not recorded). Some clones in this sample may be carry-over from other donors' samples. The chain couples TRBV4-1 to TRBJ1-1; D uncertain. Source: cultured PBMCs, taken from culture after CMV antigen stimulation. The CDR3 DNA reads as TGCGCCAGCAGCCTACCGGGCGGCGTAACTATGAACACTGAAGCTTTCTTT. Amino acids: CASSLPGGVTMNTEAFF.